The 13 T cell receptor beta chains below were found in one sample sequenced in a study of CD8 T cells in ankylosing spondylitis (dated by TCRdb to 2015 to 2018). What the study reported, not specific to this receptor: Blood from ankylosing spondylitis patients appeared to be characterized by a TCR beta motif made up of about 8 highly homologous amino acid variants.

The antigens these receptors bind are not known. Library construction relied on 5' RACE. TCRdb records Illumina HiSeq 2500 as the sequencer. The public reads were run again by TCRdb, first through fastp at Q25 and then through MiXCR, and only productive beta chains were kept. Each entry is one CDR3 protein sequence, shown with its most common DNA and genes. This sample lists approximately 540,000 distinct CDR3 sequences; roughly 13% were detected once. In total, the top ten clones hold around 6.8% of the sample. The sequenced material came from blood, either unsorted or a sorted T cell fraction (not recorded which). Receptors were obtained from a male donor with ankylosing spondylitis.

This rearrangement joins TRBV2 to TRBJ2-7; weak D call: TRBD1 (6 bases). V was cut by 2 bases and J by 5 bases, with 10 bases left in between. Germline V gene data show CDR1 as SNHLY and CDR2 as FYNNEI. The CDR3 has 13 residues. The CDR3 here is CASSESPGDEQYF. CDR3 DNA: TGTGCCAGCAGTGAAAGCCCAGGGGACGAGCAGTACTTC. Full variable domain (missing parts from reference TRBV2 and TRBJ2-7): EPEVTQTPSHQVTQMGQEVILRCVPISNHLYFYWYRQILGQKVEFLVSFYNNEISEKSEIFDDQFSVERPDGSNFTLKIRSTKLEDSAMYFCASSESPGDEQYFGPGTRLTVT.

This clonotype was counted ten times or more. The chain couples TRBV7-8 to TRBJ2-2; no clear D. Deletions cut 4 bases from V and 0 bases from J, with 6 bases between. CDR3 length equals 14 residues. In germline, CDR1 is SGHVS, CDR2 FQNEAQ. The CDR3: CASSSRSNTGELFF. CDR3 DNA sequence: TGTGCCAGCAGCTCCAGATCGAACACCGGGGAGCTGTTTTTT.

This clonotype has only a few counts. The chain employs TRBV7-2 and TRBJ2-3; D is possibly TRBD1 (5 bases). There are 15 residues in the CDR3. Germline loops: CDR1 SGHTA, CDR2 FQGNSA. V was pared by 3 bases and J by 0 bases, with 10 bases between. The CDR3 nucleotides read TGTGCCAGCAGCTTGTGGGGCCCCAGCACAGATACGCAGTATTTT. This translates into CASSLWGPSTDTQYF. Variable domain in full (rest from reference TRBV7-2 and TRBJ2-3): GAGVSQSPSNKVTEKGKDVELRCDPISGHTALYWYRQSLGQGLEFLIYFQGNSAPDKSGLPSDRFSAERTGGSVSTLTIQRTQQEDSAVYLCASSLWGPSTDTQYFGPGTRLTVL.

This clonotype was recorded many times. This chain connects TRBV11-2 to TRBJ2-3, with 12 nucleotides matching TRBD2. CDR3 length equals 18 residues. Germline-derived CDR1 and CDR2 are SGHAT and FQNNGV. The ends lost 2 bases at V and 1 base at J; junction bases unmatched: 7. This chain's CDR3 is CASSLITSGGLGTDTQYF. The CDR3, as DNA: TGTGCCAGCAGCTTAATCACTAGCGGGGGGCTTGGCACAGATACGCAGTATTTT.

This chain uses TRBV12-3 or TRBV12-4 with TRBJ1-2; D not certain. This CDR3 has 13 residues. Trimming took off 7 bases at V and 9 bases at J, with 18 bases between the two ends. CDR3 region: CASTQKITLSYTF. The DNA for the CDR3 is TGTGCCAGCACCCAGAAAATCACCCTAAGCTACACCTTC.

This chain joins TRBV27 and TRBJ2-1, with TRBD1 matching 10 bases. V dropped 7 bases and J dropped 4; count of bases not matched to a gene: 22. The CDR3 spans 20 residues. Germline V gives CDR1 MNHEY, CDR2 SMNVEV (reference sequence). The CDR3 is CASTSGRGQGSGLAYNEQFF. The CDR3 nucleotides read TGTGCCAGCACCTCGGGAAGGGGACAGGGGAGTGGACTGGCGTACAATGAGCAGTTCTTC.

In this sample, this clonotype turned up a few times. The V and J genes are TRBV7-9 and TRBJ2-2; D is perhaps TRBD2 (6 bases). Germline CDR1 SEHNR, CDR2 FQNEAQ (reference sequence). The CDR3 covers 15 residues. V was pared by 5 bases and J by 4 bases, with 14 bases between. The CDR3, as DNA: TGTGCCAGCAGCCGGGGAATAGCGGCCACCGGGGAGCTGTTTTTT. It is translated as CASSRGIAATGELFF.

This clonotype was seen many times. J is TRBJ2-5 and V is TRBV7-2; unclear D gene. This CDR3 has 12 amino acids. Trimming cost V 5 bases and J 5 bases, with 9 bases left between them. CDR1 is SGHTA and CDR2 is FQGNSA in the germline V gene. The CDR3 loop is CASSPTMETQYF. The DNA for the CDR3 is TGTGCCAGCAGCCCAACAATGGAGACCCAGTACTTC.

The sample holds many counts of this clonotype. The genes are TRBV7-9 and TRBJ2-7; D may correspond to TRBD1 or TRBD2 (5 bases each). Germline V gene lookup returns CDR1 SEHNR and CDR2 FQNEAQ (reference sequence). Between the trimmed V and J ends, which lost 1 base and 2 bases, there was a span of 12 bases. This CDR3 is built from 15 residues. Written as DNA, the CDR3 is TGTGCCAGCAGCTTAGTTGGGACCGCTGCCTACGAGCAGTACTTC. This translates into CASSLVGTAAYEQYF.

This clonotype has at least ten counts. The CDR3 loop reads CSVAGQGSGLPYEQYF. Written as DNA, the CDR3 is TGCAGCGTAGCAGGACAGGGGTCAGGACTCCCCTACGAGCAGTACTTC. The chain recombines TRBV29-1 with TRBJ2-7, with 9 nucleotides matching TRBD1. This CDR3 contains 16 residues. Germline V lookup: CDR1 SQVTM, CDR2 ANQGSEA. V trimming: 6 bases; J trimming: 2 bases; junction bases outside the gene matches: 14.

The J gene is TRBJ2-1, the V gene TRBV5-1; 15 nucleotides agree with TRBD2. The CDR3 extends over 18 amino acids. CDR1 SGHRS and CDR2 YFSETQ come from the germline V gene. With V trimmed by 1 base and J by 1 base, 3 bases remained unmatched. As DNA, the CDR3 is TGCGCCAGCAGCTTGCGGGGGACTAGCGGGAGGTCCTACAATGAGCAGTTCTTC. This codes for CASSLRGTSGRSYNEQFF.

Many counts were recorded for this clonotype. The J gene is TRBJ2-7, the V gene TRBV5-1; 9 bases align to TRBD2. Trimming removed 4 bases from V and 4 bases from J; junction bases left unmatched: 9. Germline V CDR1 and CDR2: SGHRS, YFSETQ. The CDR3 totals 15 residues. DNA for the CDR3: TGCGCCAGCAGCCCGGGGCTTAGCGGGAGTTACGAGCAGTACGTC. This codes for CASSPGLSGSYEQYV.

This clonotype turned up a few times. The chain has TRBV7-2 and TRBJ1-1; D remains ambiguous. The CDR3 loop spans 14 amino acids. The V end lost 2 bases, the J end lost 4 bases, and 11 bases lay between the germline ends. Germline lookup yields CDR1 SGHTA and CDR2 FQGNSA. The CDR3 here is CASSLTSWGTEAFF. The CDR3 bases are TGTGCCAGCAGCTTAACCTCTTGGGGCACTGAAGCTTTCTTT.